This entry concerns a single T cell receptor (beta chain). Its antigen is unidentified. Germline loops: CDR1 MNHEY, CDR2 SMNVEV (reference sequence). This CDR3 comprises 13 residues. Unmatched junction bases numbered 6, after V lost 8 bases and J lost 4 bases. The repertoire was sequenced with immunoSEQ multiplex PCR; TCRdb's copy has only in-frame clones and lacks some. Among around 320,000 clones listed, around 83% were seen once. Treatment described: approximately 18 received Ad26.COV2.S at low or high dose, single or two shots; about 5 received placebo; per-sample allocation not given. The investigators took samples on day 63 after the first vaccine or placebo injection. Wuhan-strain SARS-CoV-2 spike was expressed by the Ad26 vector that made up the vaccine. The data are from a study of Ad26.COV2.S vaccination and SARS-CoV-2 variants. Study overall: Once or twice, 56 days apart, Ad26.COV2.S was delivered intramuscularly. The study, taken as a whole, reports: Vaccine recipients had higher spike-specific TCR breadth than placebo recipients. Reportedly, spike-specific CD8+ and CD4+ T cell responses achieved substantial breadth once vaccination had taken place.

This sequence was found in a person aged 18 to 59 who received the Ad26.COV2.S COVID-19 vaccine or a placebo. The chain couples TRBV27 to TRBJ1-2; TRBD1 agrees at 8 bases. This sample comprised peripheral blood, obtained in a trial of Ad26.COV2.S vaccine versus placebo. This chain's CDR3 is CASWNRGAYGYTF. CDR3 nucleotides: TGTGCCAGCTGGAACAGGGGGGCCTATGGCTACACCTTC.